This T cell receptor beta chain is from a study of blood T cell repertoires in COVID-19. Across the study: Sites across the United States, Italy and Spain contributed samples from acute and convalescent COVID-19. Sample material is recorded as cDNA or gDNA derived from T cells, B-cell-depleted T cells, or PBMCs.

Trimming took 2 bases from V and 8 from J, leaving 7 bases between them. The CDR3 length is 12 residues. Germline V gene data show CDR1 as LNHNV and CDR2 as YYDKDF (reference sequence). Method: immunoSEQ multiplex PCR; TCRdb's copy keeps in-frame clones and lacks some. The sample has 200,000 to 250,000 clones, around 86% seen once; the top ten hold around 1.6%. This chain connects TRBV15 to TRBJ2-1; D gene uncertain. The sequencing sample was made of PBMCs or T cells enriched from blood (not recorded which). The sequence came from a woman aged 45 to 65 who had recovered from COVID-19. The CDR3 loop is CATSRRGDEQFF. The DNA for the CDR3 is TGTGCCACCAGCAGAAGAGGAGATGAGCAGTTCTTC.